These 20 T cell receptor beta chains originate from one sample sequenced in a study of blood T cell repertoires in COVID-19. Measured with immunoSEQ multiplex PCR; TCRdb has only the in-frame clones, and not every one. Of 400,000 to 450,000 clones detected, approximately 88% appear once; the ten largest clones hold roughly 12%. Sequences were obtained from peripheral blood. These receptors were obtained from a woman aged 45-65 years with COVID-19, enrolled during active disease.

The rearrangement uses TRBV5-4 and TRBJ2-6; 7 nucleotides line up with TRBD1. In germline, CDR1 is SGHNT, CDR2 YYREEE (reference sequence). The junction had 2 bases not matched to a gene; V was cut back by 2 bases and J by 0 bases. This CDR3 comprises 16 residues. The CDR3 DNA sequence: TGTGCCAGCAGCTTAGACAGGGTCTCTGGGGCCAACGTCCTGACTTTC. Translated, it gives CASSLDRVSGANVLTF. The full variable domain, its missing parts supplied by reference TRBV5-4 and TRBJ2-6, is ETGVTQSPTHLIKTRGQQVTLRCSSQSGHNTVSWYQQALGQGPQFIFQYYREEENGRGNFPPRFSGLQFPNYSSELNVNALELDDSALYLCASSLDRVSGANVLTFGAGSRLTVL.

The chain recombines TRBV5-8 with TRBJ2-1, with D possibly TRBD1 on 6 matching bases. The germline gives CDR1 SGHTS, CDR2 YDEGEE. The CDR3 extends over 14 amino acids. V was trimmed by 4 bases and J by 8 bases, leaving 16 bases between them. The CDR3 sequence: CASSSLQGNDEQFF. The CDR3, as DNA: TGTGCCAGCAGCAGCCTTCAGGGGAACGATGAGCAGTTCTTC.

This sequence joins TRBV29-1 and TRBJ1-1, with TRBD1 identical over 8 bases. V shed 6 bases and J 3 bases; nucleotides not matched to a gene: 3. CDR1 and CDR2 (germline): SQVTM, ANQGSEA. This CDR3 has 12 residues. The CDR3: CSVTGADTEAFF. CDR3 nucleotide sequence: TGCAGCGTGACAGGGGCCGACACTGAAGCTTTCTTT.

The chain joins TRBV7-6 to TRBJ1-2; D not certain. The V end lost 1 base, the J end lost 5 bases, and 14 bases lay between the germline ends. CDR1 and CDR2 from the germline V gene are SGHVS and FNYEAQ. This CDR3 contains 15 residues. The CDR3 region has the DNA TGTGCCAGCAGCTTAGGGGGAGTAGGACGGTATGGCTACACCTTC. Amino acid sequence: CASSLGGVGRYGYTF.

CDR3 nucleotides: TGTGCCATCAGTGTAGAGGATACGCAGTATTTT. Translation gives CAISVEDTQYF. This sequence joins TRBV10-3 and TRBJ2-3, with D hard to call. Germline-derived CDR1 and CDR2 are ENHRY and SYGVKD. V was pared by 4 bases and J by 6 bases, with 5 bases between. This CDR3 is 11 amino acids long.

The chain combines TRBV13 with TRBJ1-3, with D maybe TRBD1 (6 bases). Germline CDR1 is PRHDT and CDR2 is FYEKMQ (reference sequence). Trimming stripped 2 bases from V and 7 bases from J, with 15 bases between. This CDR3 is built from 15 residues. The DNA for the CDR3 is TGTGCCAGCAGCTTACGGACAGTGGAAGGGAACACCATATATTTT. This gives the protein CASSLRTVEGNTIYF.

V and J are TRBV5-1 and TRBJ1-1; 9 bases map to TRBD1. This CDR3 comprises 15 residues. Germline loops: CDR1 SGHRS, CDR2 YFSETQ. With V trimmed by 3 bases and J by 0 bases, 3 bases remained unmatched. The CDR3, as DNA: TGCGCCAGCAGCTGGGGGACAGGGATGAACACTGAAGCTTTCTTT. Encoded protein: CASSWGTGMNTEAFF.

Many counts were recorded for this clone. The gene calls are TRBV7-3 and TRBJ2-7, with D maybe TRBD1 (5 bases). Trimming stripped 10 bases from V and 0 bases from J, with 25 bases between. Germline CDR1 is SGHTA and CDR2 is FQGTGA. The CDR3 is made up of 17 amino acids. The chain's CDR3 is CATPYHQDSRNSYEQYF. CDR3 DNA sequence: TGTGCCACCCCATATCACCAAGACAGTAGAAACTCCTACGAGCAGTACTTC.

J is TRBJ2-2 and V is TRBV5-5; D is unclear. Trimming took 0 bases from V and 1 from J, leaving 4 bases between them. This CDR3 is built from 14 residues. Germline values: CDR1 SGHKS, CDR2 YYEKEE (reference sequence). CDR3 sequence (DNA): TGTGCCAGCAGCTTGGGACAGAACACCGGGGAGCTGTTTTTT. Its protein is CASSLGQNTGELFF.

The chain is built from TRBV9 and TRBJ2-2; D remains ambiguous. The V gene's germline CDR1 is SGDLS and CDR2 YYNGEE. The CDR3 extends over 15 amino acids. V was cut by 5 bases and J by 8 bases, with 19 bases left in between. This CDR3 is CASSLDFSAFGELFF. In nucleotides, the CDR3 is TGTGCCAGCAGTCTTGACTTCTCCGCTTTTGGGGAGCTGTTTTTT.

V and J are TRBV3-1 (or the pseudogene TRBV3-2) and TRBJ1-1; D is unclear. The CDR3 runs to 14 residues. V was pared by 1 base and J by 4 bases, with 10 bases between. Germline CDR1 LGHDT, CDR2 YNNKEL (reference sequence). This CDR3 is CASSQVAEGTEAFF. The DNA for the CDR3 is TGTGCCAGCAGCCAAGTAGCAGAAGGCACTGAAGCTTTCTTT.

This chain joins TRBV9 and TRBJ1-6, with D possibly matching TRBD1 (6 bases). The V end was cut by 3 bases, the J end by 7 bases, with 23 bases between. From germline, CDR1 is SGDLS and CDR2 YYNGEE. This CDR3 spans 18 amino acids. The DNA of the CDR3 is TGTGCCAGCAGCGACCCCCCGGACAGACCTCCAGGGAATTCACCCCTCCACTTT. It codes for CASSDPPDRPPGNSPLHF.

The chain has TRBV24-1 and TRBJ1-2; no clear D gene. V lost 0 bases and J 2 bases, leaving 9 bases between the germline ends. The CDR3 is made up of 15 amino acids. The germline gives CDR1 KGHDR, CDR2 SFDVKD. CDR3 bases: TGTGCCACCAGTGATTTGCAAGGAGTAAACTATGGCTACACCTTC. Protein: CATSDLQGVNYGYTF.

The chain carries TRBV28 and TRBJ1-1; D gene uncertain. Trimming took 4 bases from V and 8 from J, leaving 11 bases between them. This CDR3 has 12 amino acids. Germline V CDR1 and CDR2: MDHEN, SYDVKM. CDR3 residues: CASSSRSREAFF. The DNA of the CDR3 is TGTGCCAGCAGTTCCCGGTCTAGAGAAGCTTTCTTT. Filled out from reference TRBV28 and TRBJ1-1, the complete variable domain reads DVKVTQSSRYLVKRTGEKVFLECVQDMDHENMFWYRQDPGLGLRLIYFSYDVKMKEKGDIPEGYSVSREKKERFSLILESASTNQTSMYLCASSSRSREAFFGQGTRLTVV.

J is TRBJ1-1 and V is TRBV18; D perhaps matches TRBD1 (6 bases). V was trimmed by 4 bases and J by 5 bases, leaving 11 bases between them. Germline CDR1 KGHSH, CDR2 LQKENI. CDR3 length equals 13 residues. CDR3 amino acids: CASSRQDRTEAFF. DNA for the CDR3: TGTGCCAGCTCACGACAGGACCGAACTGAAGCTTTCTTT.

The rearrangement links TRBV5-1 to TRBJ2-1, with 13 positions matching TRBD2. Germline V gives CDR1 SGHRS, CDR2 YFSETQ. The CDR3 has 15 residues. With 4 bases clipped from V and 9 bases from J, the junction kept 7 bases outside the gene matches. In nucleotides, the CDR3 is TGCGCCAGCAGCAAAACTAGCGGGGGGGCATTTGAGCAGTTCTTC. Translating gives CASSKTSGGAFEQFF.

The chain carries TRBV6-1 and TRBJ1-2; D might be TRBD1 (5 bases). The length of the CDR3 is 14 residues. V lost 1 base to trimming and J lost 0 bases, with 6 bases between them. Germline V CDR1 and CDR2: MNHNS, SASEGT. CDR3 protein: CASSEGTSNYGYTF. The CDR3 DNA reads TGTGCCAGCAGTGAAGGGACATCTAACTATGGCTACACCTTC.

This chain joins TRBV11-3 and TRBJ2-3; D unresolved. V was pared by 1 base and J by 1 base, with 9 bases between. There are 15 residues in the CDR3. Germline V gives CDR1 SGHNT, CDR2 YENEEA. CDR3 sequence reads: CASSLGESGTDTQYF. The CDR3 bases are TGTGCCAGCAGCTTAGGCGAGTCCGGCACAGATACGCAGTATTTT.

The gene calls are TRBV6-2 or TRBV6-3 and TRBJ1-6; the D is unclear. Germline V gene lookup returns CDR1 MNHEY and CDR2 SVGEGT. V shed 2 bases and J shed 5 bases, with 7 bases lying between them. CDR3 length: 14 residues. The CDR3 is CASSYGPDNSPLHF. In DNA form, the CDR3 reads TGTGCCAGCAGTTACGGGCCAGATAATTCACCCCTCCACTTT.

The chain carries TRBV20-1 and TRBJ1-2; 7 bases line up with TRBD1. Trimming cost V 3 bases and J 1 base; bases outside gene matches: 8. CDR1 is DFQATT and CDR2 is SNEGSKA in the germline V gene (reference sequence). This CDR3 region has 15 residues. CDR3 sequence reads: CSASPPQGVNYGYTF. DNA of the CDR3: TGCAGTGCTAGTCCCCCTCAGGGGGTTAACTATGGCTACACCTTC.